This T cell receptor beta chain was recorded in a study of T-cell reconstitution after alpha-beta-depleted transplantation in children. The germline V gene encodes CDR1 SNHLY and CDR2 FYNNEI. V lost 0 bases and J lost 6, with 9 bases in between. The CDR3 is 13 residues long. This clonotype was counted at least ten times. Library preparation (for TCRbeta) was performed with unique molecular identifiers. TCRdb reprocessed the PCR reads with MiXCR, giving one entry per CDR3 protein. This repertoire shows about 230,000 distinct CDR3 sequences, about a tenth found once; its top ten account for around 6%. Sequenced here: PBMCs from the stem cell graft donor, sampled from the stem cell graft. This sequence originates from a human donor who donated a stem cell graft to a child with acute lymphoblastic leukemia. The rearrangement links TRBV2 to TRBJ2-7, with no clear D. In DNA, the CDR3 is TGTGCCAGCAGTGAAGCGGATTTTCTCGAGCAGTACTTC. This gives the protein CASSEADFLEQYF.